This T cell receptor (beta chain) is from a study of tumor-infiltrating lymphocytes in primary liver carcinoma. On the study more broadly: Tissue type made little difference to sample yields of roughly 3.5 to 7.13 million productive TCRbeta reads.

cDNA specific to TCR beta was made from 500 ng of total RNA, with a constant-region primer employed for priming. Libraries covering TCR beta were generated through three nested multiplex PCR rounds (using a slightly modified ARM-PCR). The first two PCR rounds used TRBV1-TRBV30 primers with a Cbeta primer, approximately 10 cycles each. TCRdb analysed the multiplex PCR reads with MiXCR anew, one entry per CDR3 protein. Of approximately 53,000 distinct CDR3 sequences in the sample, 65% to 85% are singletons; the top ten hold roughly 24%. V was pared by 5 bases and J by 5 bases, with 5 bases between. There are 10 residues in the CDR3. CDR1 and CDR2 (germline): GTSNPN, SVGIG (reference sequence). Co-extraction of RNA and DNA was performed on roughly 20-34 mg of unsorted bulk tissue. Patients had primary liver carcinoma treated by surgical resection. The study's findings and limits: Reduced overlap was seen in tumor-adjacent and tumor-blood pairs versus tumor region pairs.

In regard to this clonotype: Its antigen is not identified. The CDR3 end shows no conserved phenylalanine or tryptophan, and so a read error is likely.

The clonotype comes from a man aged 40-55 years with primary liver carcinoma and hepatitis B virus infection. What was sequenced was liver tumor tissue from sampling region 5. The subset was: tumor region T5, tumor centre. The chain couples TRBV30 to TRBJ2-3; D call uncertain. DNA of the CDR3: TGTGCCTGGGAACTAGATACGCAGTATTCT. As protein: CAWELDTQYS.